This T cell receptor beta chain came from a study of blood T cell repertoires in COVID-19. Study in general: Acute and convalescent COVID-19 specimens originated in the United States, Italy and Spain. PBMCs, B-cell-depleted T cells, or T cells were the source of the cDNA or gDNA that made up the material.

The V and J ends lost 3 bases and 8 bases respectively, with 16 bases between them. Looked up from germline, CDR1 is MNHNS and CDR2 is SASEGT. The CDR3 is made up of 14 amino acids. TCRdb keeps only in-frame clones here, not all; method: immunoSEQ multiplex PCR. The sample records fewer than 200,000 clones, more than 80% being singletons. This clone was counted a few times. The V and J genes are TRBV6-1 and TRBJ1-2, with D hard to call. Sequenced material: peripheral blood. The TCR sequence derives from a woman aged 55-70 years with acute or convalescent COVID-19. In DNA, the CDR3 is TGTGCCAGCAGTGATCCCGGGATTTTGGAGGGCTACACCTTC. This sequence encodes CASSDPGILEGYTF.